The TCR beta chain described here comes from a study of graft-versus-host responses after intestinal transplantation. This clone has just a few counts. Profiling relied on immunoSEQ multiplex PCR, and the TCRdb table lists in-frame clones only, not all of them. The data hold about 15,000 clones, with approximately 33% observed a single time. Trimming shortened V by 4 bases and J by 5 bases, and 13 bases separated the two germline ends. Germline loops: CDR1 SGHNT, CDR2 YYREEE (reference sequence). The CDR3 totals 14 residues. The source is a human patient who received an intestinal transplant. The sequences come from alloreactive CD4+ T cells from a mixed lymphocyte reaction culture, collected before intestinal transplant. Subset described: CFSE-low proliferating T cells sorted from approximately 6-day pre-transplant mixed lymphocyte reaction (GvH or HvG direction). The rearrangement links TRBV5-4 to TRBJ2-4; D may be TRBD1 (6 bases). Written as DNA, the CDR3 is TGTGCCAGCAGCCAGGGGTATCGGGAAAACATTCAGTACTTC. It yields the protein CASSQGYRENIQYF.